Below, 7 T cell receptor beta chains from the same sample are listed, as sequenced in a study of T cell repertoires in cytomegalovirus infection. TCRdb reprocessed the reads with MiXCR, giving one entry per CDR3 protein. The table shows approximately 500,000 distinct CDR3 sequences, with about 17% occurring only once. Sequences were obtained from CD8+ T cells from PBMCs. The receptors here all came from a human donor in good health (CMV status not recorded). Some clones in this sample may be carry-over from other donors' samples.

This rearrangement joins TRBV15 to TRBJ2-1; TRBD1 agrees at 8 bases. This CDR3 spans 16 amino acids. Germline CDR1 LNHNV, CDR2 YYDKDF (reference sequence). The V and J ends lost 6 bases and 1 base, in that order; junction bases with no gene match: 8. Written as DNA, the CDR3 is TGTGCCACCAGAGGCCCTGGACAGGGATCCTACAATGAGCAGTTCTTC. Translated: CATRGPGQGSYNEQFF.

This clonotype was observed many times. The rearrangement uses TRBV7-6 and TRBJ1-1, with TRBD1 matching 7 bases. V shed 5 bases, J shed 0 bases, and the junction held 6 bases outside the gene matches. Germline CDR1 reads SGHVS; CDR2 reads FNYEAQ. The length of the CDR3 is 15 residues. CDR3 nucleotide sequence: TGTGCCAGCAGCCTCTGGACAGGCGTGAACACTGAAGCTTTCTTT. Translated: CASSLWTGVNTEAFF.

The chain recombines TRBV2 with TRBJ1-2; D unclear. Per germline, CDR1 SNHLY and CDR2 FYNNEI. This CDR3 spans 13 amino acids. V shed 8 bases and J shed 0 bases, with 10 bases lying between them. This CDR3 is CASPGRPNYGYTF. The CDR3 DNA is TGTGCCAGCCCCGGACGGCCTAACTATGGCTACACCTTC.

This sequence joins TRBV14 and TRBJ2-5; TRBD2 agrees at 11 bases. The ends lost 1 base at V and 5 bases at J; junction bases unmatched: 6. Germline CDR1 SGHDN, CDR2 FVKESK. CDR3 length: 16 residues. The CDR3 region has the DNA TGTGCCAGCAGCCAAGGACTAGCGGGATGGAGGGAGACCCAGTACTTC. Its translation: CASSQGLAGWRETQYF.

This clonotype was observed a handful of times. The rearrangement uses TRBV27 and TRBJ1-3; D is possibly TRBD1 (6 bases). Germline V gene lookup returns CDR1 MNHEY and CDR2 SMNVEV (reference sequence). The V and J ends lost 6 bases and 2 bases respectively, with 20 bases between them. CDR3 length: 17 residues. The CDR3 DNA is TGTGCCAGCAGCCCTCTCCCCCCAGGGGCCGCTGGAAACACCATATATTTT. Its protein product is CASSPLPPGAAGNTIYF.

This chain links TRBV9 with TRBJ1-2; a weak D match, TRBD1 (6 bases). In germline, CDR1 is SGDLS, CDR2 YYNGEE. The CDR3 spans 16 residues. Deletions cut 0 bases from V and 0 bases from J, with 12 bases between. The CDR3 spells CASSVGATGSNYGYTF. In nucleotides, the CDR3 is TGTGCCAGCAGCGTAGGGGCAACAGGGTCTAACTATGGCTACACCTTC.

Many counts were recorded for this clonotype. The V and J genes are TRBV4-1 and TRBJ2-5, with D possibly being TRBD1 (5 bases). V lost 4 bases and J lost 5, with 11 bases in between. Germline V gene data show CDR1 as MGHRA and CDR2 as YSYEKL. The CDR3 length is 13 residues. In DNA form, the CDR3 reads TGCGCCAGCAGCCGTACCAGGGCCGAGACCCAGTACTTC. Encoded protein: CASSRTRAETQYF.